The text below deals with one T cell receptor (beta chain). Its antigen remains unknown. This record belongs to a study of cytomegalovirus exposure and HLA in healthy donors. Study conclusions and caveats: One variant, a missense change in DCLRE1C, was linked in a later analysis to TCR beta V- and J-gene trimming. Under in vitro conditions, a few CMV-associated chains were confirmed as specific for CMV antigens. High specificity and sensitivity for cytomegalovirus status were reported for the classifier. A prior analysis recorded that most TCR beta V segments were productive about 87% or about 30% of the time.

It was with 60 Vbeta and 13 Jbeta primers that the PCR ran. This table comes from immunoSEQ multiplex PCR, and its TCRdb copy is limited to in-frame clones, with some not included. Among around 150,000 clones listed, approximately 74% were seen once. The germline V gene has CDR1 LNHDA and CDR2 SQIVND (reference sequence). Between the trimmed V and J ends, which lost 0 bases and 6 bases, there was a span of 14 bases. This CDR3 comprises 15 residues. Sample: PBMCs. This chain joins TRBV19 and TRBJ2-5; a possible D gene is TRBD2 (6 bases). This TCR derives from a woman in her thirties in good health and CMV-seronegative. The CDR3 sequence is CASSIESGHSQTQYF. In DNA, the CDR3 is TGTGCCAGTAGTATAGAAAGCGGGCACTCCCAGACCCAGTACTTC.